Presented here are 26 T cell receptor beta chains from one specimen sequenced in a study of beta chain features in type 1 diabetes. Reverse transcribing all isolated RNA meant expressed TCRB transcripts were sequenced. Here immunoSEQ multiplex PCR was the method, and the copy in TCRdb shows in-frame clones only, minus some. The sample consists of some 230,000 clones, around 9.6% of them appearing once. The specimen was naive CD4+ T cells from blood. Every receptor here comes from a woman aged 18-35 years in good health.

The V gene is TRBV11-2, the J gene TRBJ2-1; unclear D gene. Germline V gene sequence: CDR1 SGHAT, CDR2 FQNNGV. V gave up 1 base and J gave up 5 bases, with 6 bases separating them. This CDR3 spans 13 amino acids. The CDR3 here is CASSLGLDNEQFF. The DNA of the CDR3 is TGTGCCAGCAGCTTAGGACTCGACAATGAGCAGTTCTTC.

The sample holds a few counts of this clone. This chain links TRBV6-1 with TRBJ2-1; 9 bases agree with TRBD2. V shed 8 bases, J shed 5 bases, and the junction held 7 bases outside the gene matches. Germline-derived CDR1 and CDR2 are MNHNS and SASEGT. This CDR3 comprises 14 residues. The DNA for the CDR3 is TGTGCCAGCGTAGCGGGAGAGAGGAACAATGAGCAGTTCTTC. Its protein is CASVAGERNNEQFF.

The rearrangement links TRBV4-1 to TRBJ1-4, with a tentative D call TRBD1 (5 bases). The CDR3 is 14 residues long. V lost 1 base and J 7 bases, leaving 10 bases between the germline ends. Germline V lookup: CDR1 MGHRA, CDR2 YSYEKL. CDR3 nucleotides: TGCGCCAGCAGCCAAGGACAGCAGGGTGAAAAACTGTTTTTT. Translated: CASSQGQQGEKLFF.

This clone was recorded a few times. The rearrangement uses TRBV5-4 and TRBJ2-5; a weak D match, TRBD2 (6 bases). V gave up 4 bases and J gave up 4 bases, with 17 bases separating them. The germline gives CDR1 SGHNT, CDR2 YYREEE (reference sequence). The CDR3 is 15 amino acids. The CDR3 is CASSPNAGKGETQYF. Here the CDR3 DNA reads TGTGCCAGCAGCCCTAATGCGGGAAAGGGAGAGACCCAGTACTTC.

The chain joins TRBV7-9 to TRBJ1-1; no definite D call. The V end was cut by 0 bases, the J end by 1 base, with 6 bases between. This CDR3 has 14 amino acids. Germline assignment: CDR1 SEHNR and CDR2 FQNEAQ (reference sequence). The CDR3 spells CASSLANRNTEAFF. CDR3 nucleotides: TGTGCCAGCAGCTTAGCGAACAGGAACACTGAAGCTTTCTTT.

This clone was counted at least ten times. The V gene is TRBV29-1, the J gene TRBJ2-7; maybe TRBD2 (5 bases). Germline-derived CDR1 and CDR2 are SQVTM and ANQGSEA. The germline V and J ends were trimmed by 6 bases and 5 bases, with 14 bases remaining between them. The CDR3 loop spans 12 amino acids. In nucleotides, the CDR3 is TGCAGCGTGGGGAGTAGCGTCCACGAGCAGTACTTC. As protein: CSVGSSVHEQYF.

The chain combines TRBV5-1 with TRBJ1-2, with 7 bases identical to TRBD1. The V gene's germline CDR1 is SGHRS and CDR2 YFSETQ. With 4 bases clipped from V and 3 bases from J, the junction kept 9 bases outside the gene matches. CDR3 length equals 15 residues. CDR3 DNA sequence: TGCGCCAGCAGCCGCTGGACAGGAGTTGACTATGGCTACACCTTC. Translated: CASSRWTGVDYGYTF.

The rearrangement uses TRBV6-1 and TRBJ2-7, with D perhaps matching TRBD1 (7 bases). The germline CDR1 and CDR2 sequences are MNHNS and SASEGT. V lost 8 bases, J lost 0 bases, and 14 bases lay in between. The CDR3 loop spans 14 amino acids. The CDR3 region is CASQQGRNSYEQYF. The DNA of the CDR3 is TGTGCCAGCCAACAGGGGAGGAACTCCTACGAGCAGTACTTC.

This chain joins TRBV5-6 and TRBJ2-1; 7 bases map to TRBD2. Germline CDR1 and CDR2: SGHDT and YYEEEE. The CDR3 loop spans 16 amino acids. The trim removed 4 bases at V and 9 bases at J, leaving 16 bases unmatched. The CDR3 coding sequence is TGTGCCAGCAGCCCGTACGCGCCGGGAGGACGAAGTGAGCAGTTCTTC. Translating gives CASSPYAPGGRSEQFF.

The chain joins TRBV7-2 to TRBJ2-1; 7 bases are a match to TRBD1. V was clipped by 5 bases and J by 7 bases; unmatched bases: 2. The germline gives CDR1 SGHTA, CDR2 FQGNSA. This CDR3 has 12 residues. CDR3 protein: CASSRDRNEQFF. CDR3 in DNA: TGTGCCAGCAGCCGGGACAGAAATGAGCAGTTCTTC.

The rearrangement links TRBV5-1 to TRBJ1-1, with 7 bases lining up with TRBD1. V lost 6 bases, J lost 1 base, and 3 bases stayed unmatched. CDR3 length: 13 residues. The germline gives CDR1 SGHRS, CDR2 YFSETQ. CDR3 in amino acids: CASTKGANTEAFF. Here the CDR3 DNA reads TGCGCCAGCACAAAGGGGGCGAACACTGAAGCTTTCTTT.

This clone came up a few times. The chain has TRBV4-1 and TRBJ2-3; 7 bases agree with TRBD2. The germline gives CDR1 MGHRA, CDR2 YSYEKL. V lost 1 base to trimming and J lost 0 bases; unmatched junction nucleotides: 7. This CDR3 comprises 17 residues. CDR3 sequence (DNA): TGCGCCAGCAGCCAAGCGCCGGCGGGAGTAAGCACAGATACGCAGTATTTT. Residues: CASSQAPAGVSTDTQYF.

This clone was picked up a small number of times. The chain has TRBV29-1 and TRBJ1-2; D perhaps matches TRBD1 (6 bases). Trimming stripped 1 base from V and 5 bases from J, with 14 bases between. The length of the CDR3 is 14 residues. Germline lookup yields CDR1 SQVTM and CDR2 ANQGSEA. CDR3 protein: CSVEGSGGPYGYTF. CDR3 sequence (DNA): TGCAGCGTTGAAGGTAGCGGGGGGCCATATGGCTACACCTTC.

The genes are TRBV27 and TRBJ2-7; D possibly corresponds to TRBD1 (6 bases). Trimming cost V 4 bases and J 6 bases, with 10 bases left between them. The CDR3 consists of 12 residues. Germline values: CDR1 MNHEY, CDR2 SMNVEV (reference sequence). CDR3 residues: CASSSTGSEQYF. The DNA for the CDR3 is TGTGCCAGCAGTTCAACAGGGAGCGAGCAGTACTTC.

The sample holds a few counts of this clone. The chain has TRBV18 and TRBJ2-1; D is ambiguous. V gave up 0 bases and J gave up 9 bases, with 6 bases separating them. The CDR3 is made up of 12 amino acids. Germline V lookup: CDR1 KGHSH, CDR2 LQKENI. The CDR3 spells CASSPPWAEQFF. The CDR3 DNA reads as TGTGCCAGCTCACCACCCTGGGCTGAGCAGTTCTTC.

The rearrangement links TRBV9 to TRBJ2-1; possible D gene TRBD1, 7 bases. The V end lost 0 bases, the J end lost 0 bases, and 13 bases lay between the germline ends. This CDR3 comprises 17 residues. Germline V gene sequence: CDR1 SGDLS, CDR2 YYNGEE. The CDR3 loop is CASSVEAGGSSYNEQFF. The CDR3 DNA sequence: TGTGCCAGCAGCGTAGAGGCAGGGGGGAGCTCCTACAATGAGCAGTTCTTC.

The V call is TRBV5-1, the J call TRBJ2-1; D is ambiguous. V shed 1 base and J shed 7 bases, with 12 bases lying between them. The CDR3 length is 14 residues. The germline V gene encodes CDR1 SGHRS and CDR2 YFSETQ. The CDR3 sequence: CASSLSVSSNEQFF. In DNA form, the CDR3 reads TGCGCCAGCAGCTTGAGTGTTAGTAGTAATGAGCAGTTCTTC.

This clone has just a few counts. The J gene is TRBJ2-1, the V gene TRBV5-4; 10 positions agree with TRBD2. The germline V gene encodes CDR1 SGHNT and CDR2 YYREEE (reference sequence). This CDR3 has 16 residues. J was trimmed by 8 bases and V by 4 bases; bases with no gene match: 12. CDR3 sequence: CASSARSGGAKDEQFF. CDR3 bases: TGTGCCAGCAGCGCTAGGAGCGGGGGGGCTAAGGATGAGCAGTTCTTC. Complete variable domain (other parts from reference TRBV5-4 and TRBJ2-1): ETGVTQSPTHLIKTRGQQVTLRCSSQSGHNTVSWYQQALGQGPQFIFQYYREEENGRGNFPPRFSGLQFPNYSSELNVNALELDDSALYLCASSARSGGAKDEQFFGPGTRLTVL.

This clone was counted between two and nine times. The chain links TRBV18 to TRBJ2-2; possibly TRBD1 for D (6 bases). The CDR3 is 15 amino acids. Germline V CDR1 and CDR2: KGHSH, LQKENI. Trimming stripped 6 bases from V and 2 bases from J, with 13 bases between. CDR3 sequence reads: CASSSDRANTGELFF. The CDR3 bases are TGTGCCAGCTCCTCGGACAGAGCCAACACCGGGGAGCTGTTTTTT.

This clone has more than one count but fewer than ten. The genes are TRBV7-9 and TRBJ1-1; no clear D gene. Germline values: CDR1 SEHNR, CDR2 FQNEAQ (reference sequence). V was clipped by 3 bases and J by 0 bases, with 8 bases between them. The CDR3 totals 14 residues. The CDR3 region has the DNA TGTGCCAGCAGCTTGGCACAAATGAACACTGAAGCTTTCTTT. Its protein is CASSLAQMNTEAFF.

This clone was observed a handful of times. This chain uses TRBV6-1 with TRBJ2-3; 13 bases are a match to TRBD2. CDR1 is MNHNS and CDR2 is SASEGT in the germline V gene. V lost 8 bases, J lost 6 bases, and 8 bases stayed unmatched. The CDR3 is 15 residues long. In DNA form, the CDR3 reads TGTGCCAGCGCCCGGACTAGCGGGAGTTTGGATACGCAGTATTTT. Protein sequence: CASARTSGSLDTQYF.

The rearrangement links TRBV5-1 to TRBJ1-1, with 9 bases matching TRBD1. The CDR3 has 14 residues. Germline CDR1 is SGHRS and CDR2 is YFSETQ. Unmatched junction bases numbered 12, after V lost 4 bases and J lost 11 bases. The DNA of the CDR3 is TGCGCCAGCAGCACCATACAGGGGGCGGGATCGGCTTTCTTT. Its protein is CASSTIQGAGSAFF.

Written as DNA, the CDR3 is TGCGCCAGCAGCTTAGGGACAAGTACTAACTATGGCTACACCTTC. Protein sequence: CASSLGTSTNYGYTF. The chain joins TRBV5-1 to TRBJ1-2, with a tentative D call TRBD1 (6 bases). Germline assignment: CDR1 SGHRS and CDR2 YFSETQ. Trimming removed 2 bases from V and 0 bases from J, with 11 bases in between. The CDR3 runs 15 residues.

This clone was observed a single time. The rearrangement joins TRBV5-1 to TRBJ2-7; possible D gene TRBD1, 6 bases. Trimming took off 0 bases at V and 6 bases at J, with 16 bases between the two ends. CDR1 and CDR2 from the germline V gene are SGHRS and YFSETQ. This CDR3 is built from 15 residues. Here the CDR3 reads CASSLVGQGKGEQYF. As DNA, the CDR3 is TGCGCCAGCAGCTTGGTTGGGCAGGGGAAGGGCGAGCAGTACTTC.

DNA of the CDR3: TGTGCCAGCGCCGGAGGGGATACGCAGTATTTT. It is translated as CASAGGDTQYF. This rearrangement joins TRBV6-5 to TRBJ2-3; perhaps TRBD2 as D (6 bases). Germline V CDR1 and CDR2: MNHEY, SVGAGI. The CDR3 contains 11 residues. Between the trimmed V and J ends, which lost 8 bases and 6 bases, there was a span of 9 bases.

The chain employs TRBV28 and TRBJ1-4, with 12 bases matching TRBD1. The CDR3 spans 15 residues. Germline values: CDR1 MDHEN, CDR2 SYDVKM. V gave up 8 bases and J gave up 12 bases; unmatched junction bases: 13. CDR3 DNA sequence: TGTGCCAGCGGATCTCCGGGACAGGGGGCGTCTGAACTGTTTTTT. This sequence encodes CASGSPGQGASELFF.